Sequencing of this T cell receptor beta chain was carried out in a study of liver allograft versus peripheral blood T cells. Study background: Liver transplant recipients had T cell receptor repertoires compared between transplanted liver and peripheral blood. General study results and limits: Repertoires found inside liver allografts reportedly differed from T cell receptor repertoires in peripheral blood.

Each CDR3 protein is one row after TCRdb ran MiXCR on the reads. The data show about 12,000 distinct CDR3 sequences, 28% seen once. As to this clonotype: What it binds is unknown.

The sequence was obtained from a human patient who had a liver transplant. The T cells may come from the graft donor.

DNA for the CDR3: TGTGCCAGCAGTCCCACCGGGACAGGGAAGGATGGGGAGCAGTACTTC. Amino acids: CASSPTGTGKDGEQYF. The chain links TRBV28 to TRBJ2-7; TRBD1 matches at 9 bases. Germline V CDR1 and CDR2: MDHEN, SYDVKM. The ends lost 5 bases at V and 7 bases at J; junction bases unmatched: 15. The CDR3 is made up of 16 amino acids.